This T cell receptor (beta chain) was identified during a study of sequential checkpoint blockade in melanoma. Stated treatment: randomized to nivolumab then ipilimumab (arm A) or the reverse (arm B). Live CD3+CD8+ CD19− CD56− cells were sorted from PBMCs. The assay was immunoSEQ multiplex PCR, and TCRdb's table has in-frame clones only and misses some. The data show around 41,000 clones, 86% seen once. Material: CD8+ T cells sorted from blood (inferred from file names), obtained from a patient given nivolumab and ipilimumab in sequence. The receptor's source is a human donor with melanoma.

The CDR3, as DNA: TGTGCCAGTAGTATCAGTAACGGGGGTTACAATGAGCAGTTCTTC. Protein: CASSISNGGYNEQFF. The rearrangement links TRBV19 to TRBJ2-1; a possible D gene is TRBD2 (6 bases). V lost 3 bases and J lost 4, with 13 bases in between. Germline assignment: CDR1 LNHDA and CDR2 SQIVND (reference sequence). The CDR3 runs 15 residues.